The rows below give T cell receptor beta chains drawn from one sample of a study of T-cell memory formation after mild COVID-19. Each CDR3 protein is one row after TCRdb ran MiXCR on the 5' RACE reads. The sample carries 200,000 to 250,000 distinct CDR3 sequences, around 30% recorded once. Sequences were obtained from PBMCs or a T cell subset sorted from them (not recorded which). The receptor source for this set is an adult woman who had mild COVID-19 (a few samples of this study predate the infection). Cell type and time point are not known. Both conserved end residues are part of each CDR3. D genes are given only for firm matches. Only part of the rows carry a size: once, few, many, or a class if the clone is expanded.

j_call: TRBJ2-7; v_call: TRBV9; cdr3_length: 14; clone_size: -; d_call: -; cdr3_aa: CASSVEAGPYEQYF; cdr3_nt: TGTGCCAGCAGCGTAGAGGCAGGTCCCTACGAGCAGTACTTC
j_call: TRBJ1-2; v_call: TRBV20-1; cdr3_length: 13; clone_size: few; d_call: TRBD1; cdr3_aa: CSAKDRDYYGYTF; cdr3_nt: TGCAGTGCCAAGGACAGGGACTACTATGGCTACACCTTC
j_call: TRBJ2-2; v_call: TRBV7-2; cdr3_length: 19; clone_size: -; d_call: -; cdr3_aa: CASSPEPSPQGSITGELFF; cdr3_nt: TGTGCCAGCAGCCCCGAACCGTCCCCACAGGGTAGTATTACCGGGGAGCTGTTTTTT
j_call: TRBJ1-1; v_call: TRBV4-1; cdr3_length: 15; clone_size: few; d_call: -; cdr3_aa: CASSQEARMNTEAFF; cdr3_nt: TGCGCCAGCAGCCAAGAGGCGCGTATGAACACTGAAGCTTTCTTT
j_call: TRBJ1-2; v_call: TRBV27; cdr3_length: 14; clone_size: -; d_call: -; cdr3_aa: CASRGGAASGGYTF; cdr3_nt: TGTGCCAGCAGGGGGGGTGCGGCCTCGGGTGGCTACACCTTC
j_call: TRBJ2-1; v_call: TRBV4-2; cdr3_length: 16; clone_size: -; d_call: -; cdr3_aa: CASSQLGGSSYNEQFF; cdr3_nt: TGTGCCAGCAGCCAGCTAGGGGGGAGCTCCTACAATGAGCAGTTCTTC
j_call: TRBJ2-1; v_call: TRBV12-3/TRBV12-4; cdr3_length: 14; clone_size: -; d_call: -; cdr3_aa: CASSKGTQNNEQFF; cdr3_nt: TGTGCCAGCAGTAAAGGGACGCAGAACAATGAGCAGTTCTTC
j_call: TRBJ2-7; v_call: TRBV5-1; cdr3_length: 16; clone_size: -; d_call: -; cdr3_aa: CASSIIRDPSSYEQYF; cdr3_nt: TGCGCCAGCAGCATCATCCGGGACCCATCCTCCTACGAGCAGTACTTC
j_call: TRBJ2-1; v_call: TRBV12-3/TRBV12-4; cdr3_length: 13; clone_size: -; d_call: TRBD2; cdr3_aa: CASMREGYNEQFF; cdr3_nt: TGTGCCAGCATGAGGGAGGGTTACAATGAGCAGTTCTTC
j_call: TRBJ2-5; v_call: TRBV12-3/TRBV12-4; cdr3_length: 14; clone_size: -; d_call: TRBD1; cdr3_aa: CASRGGQAAETQYF; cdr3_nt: TGTGCCAGCAGGGGGGGACAGGCGGCGGAGACCCAGTACTTC
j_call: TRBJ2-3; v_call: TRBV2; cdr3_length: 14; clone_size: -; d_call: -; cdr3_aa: CASTEQGYTDTQYF; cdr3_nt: TGTGCCAGCACTGAACAGGGTTACACAGATACGCAGTATTTT
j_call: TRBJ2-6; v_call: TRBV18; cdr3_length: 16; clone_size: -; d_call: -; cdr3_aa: CASSPLRGTGANVLTF; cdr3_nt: TGTGCCAGCTCACCACTACGAGGAACTGGGGCCAACGTCCTGACTTTC
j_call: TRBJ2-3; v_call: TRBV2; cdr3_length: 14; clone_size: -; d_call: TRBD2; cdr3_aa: CASSGLAGGDTQYF; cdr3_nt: TGTGCCAGCAGCGGTCTAGCGGGGGGAGATACGCAGTATTTT
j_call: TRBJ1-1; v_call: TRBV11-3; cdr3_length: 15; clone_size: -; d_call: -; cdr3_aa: CASSQDSAVNTEAFF; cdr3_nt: TGTGCCAGCAGCCAAGACAGCGCGGTGAACACTGAAGCTTTCTTT
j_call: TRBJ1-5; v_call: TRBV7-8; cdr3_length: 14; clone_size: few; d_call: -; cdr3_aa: CASSGLSSNQPQHF; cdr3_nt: TGTGCCAGCAGCGGCCTCTCTAGCAATCAGCCCCAGCATTTT
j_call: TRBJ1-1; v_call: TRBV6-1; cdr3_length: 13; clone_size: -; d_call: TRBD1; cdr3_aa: CASHASERDRAFF; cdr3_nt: TGTGCCAGCCACGCCTCCGAGCGGGACAGGGCTTTCTTT
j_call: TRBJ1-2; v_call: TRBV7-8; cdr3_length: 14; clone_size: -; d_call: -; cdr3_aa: CASNLGGGSYGYTF; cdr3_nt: TGTGCCAGCAACCTGGGAGGCGGATCCTATGGCTACACCTTC
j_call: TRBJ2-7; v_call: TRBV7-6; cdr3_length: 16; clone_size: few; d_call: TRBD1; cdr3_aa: CASSLAAGQGFYEQYF; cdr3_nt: TGTGCCAGCAGCTTAGCCGCGGGACAGGGATTCTACGAGCAGTACTTC
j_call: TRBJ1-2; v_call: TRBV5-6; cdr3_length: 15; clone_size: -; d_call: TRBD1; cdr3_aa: CASSLWAGGVKGYTF; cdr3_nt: TGTGCCAGCAGCTTGTGGGCAGGGGGCGTGAAAGGCTACACCTTC
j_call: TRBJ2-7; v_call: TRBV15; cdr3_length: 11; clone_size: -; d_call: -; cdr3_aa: CATSRDSQQYF; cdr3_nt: TGTGCCACCAGCAGAGATAGTCAGCAGTACTTC
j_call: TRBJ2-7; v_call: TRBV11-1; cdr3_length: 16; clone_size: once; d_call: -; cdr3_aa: CASSLYPSRPSFEQYF; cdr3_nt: TGTGCCAGCAGCTTATACCCATCCCGACCCTCCTTCGAGCAGTACTTC
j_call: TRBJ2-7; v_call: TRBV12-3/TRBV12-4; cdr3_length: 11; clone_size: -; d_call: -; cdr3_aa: CASSSGPQQYF; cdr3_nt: TGTGCCAGCAGTTCGGGACCACAGCAGTACTTC
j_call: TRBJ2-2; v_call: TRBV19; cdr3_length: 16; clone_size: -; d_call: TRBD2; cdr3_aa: CASSTLGLAETGELFF; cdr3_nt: TGTGCCAGTAGTACCCTGGGACTAGCGGAGACCGGGGAGCTGTTTTTT
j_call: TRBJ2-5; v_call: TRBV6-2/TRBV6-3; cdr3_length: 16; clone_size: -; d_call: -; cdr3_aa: CASREGGLASEETQYF; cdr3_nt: TGTGCCAGCAGGGAGGGGGGGCTGGCGTCGGAAGAGACCCAGTACTTC
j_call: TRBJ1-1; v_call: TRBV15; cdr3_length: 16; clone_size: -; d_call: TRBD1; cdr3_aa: CATSREGQGGDTEAFF; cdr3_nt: TGTGCCACCAGCAGAGAAGGACAGGGGGGAGATACTGAAGCTTTCTTT
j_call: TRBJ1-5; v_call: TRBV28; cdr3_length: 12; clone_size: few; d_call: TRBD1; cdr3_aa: CASQGDSQPQHF; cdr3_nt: TGTGCCAGTCAGGGGGATAGTCAGCCCCAGCATTTT
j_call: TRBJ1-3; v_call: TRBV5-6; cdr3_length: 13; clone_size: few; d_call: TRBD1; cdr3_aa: CASSLDRGNTIYF; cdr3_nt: TGTGCCAGCAGCCTGGACAGGGGAAACACCATATATTTT
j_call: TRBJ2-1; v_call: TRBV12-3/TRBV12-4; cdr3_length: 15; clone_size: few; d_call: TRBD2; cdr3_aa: CASSWTSGRYNEQFF; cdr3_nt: TGTGCCAGCAGCTGGACTAGCGGGCGCTACAATGAGCAGTTCTTC
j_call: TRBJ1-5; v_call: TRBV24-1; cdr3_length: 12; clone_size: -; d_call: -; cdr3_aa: CATSDSDQPQHF; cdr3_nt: TGTGCCACCAGTGATAGCGACCAGCCCCAGCATTTT
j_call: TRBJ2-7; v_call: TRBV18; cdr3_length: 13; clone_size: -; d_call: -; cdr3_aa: CASSGGSGAEQYF; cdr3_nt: TGTGCCAGCTCAGGAGGGAGCGGTGCCGAGCAGTACTTC
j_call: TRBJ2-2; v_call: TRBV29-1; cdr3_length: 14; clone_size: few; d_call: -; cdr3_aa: CSVDGLGNTGELFF; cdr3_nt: TGCAGCGTTGATGGGCTAGGTAACACCGGGGAGCTGTTTTTT
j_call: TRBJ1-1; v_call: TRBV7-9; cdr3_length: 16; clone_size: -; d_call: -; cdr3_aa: CASNSPPDRMNTEAFF; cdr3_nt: TGTGCCAGCAACTCCCCCCCGGACCGGATGAACACTGAAGCTTTCTTT
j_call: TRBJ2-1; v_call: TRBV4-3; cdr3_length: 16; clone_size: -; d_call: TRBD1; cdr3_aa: CASSQPGQGDDNEQFF; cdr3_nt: TGCGCCAGCAGCCAACCGGGACAGGGGGACGACAATGAGCAGTTCTTC
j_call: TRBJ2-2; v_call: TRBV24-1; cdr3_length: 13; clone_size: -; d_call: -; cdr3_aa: CATKSGGTGELFF; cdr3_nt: TGTGCCACCAAGTCCGGGGGCACCGGGGAGCTGTTTTTT
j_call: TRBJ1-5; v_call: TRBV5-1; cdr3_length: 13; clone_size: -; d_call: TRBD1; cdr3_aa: CASSLQGNQPQHF; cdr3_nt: TGCGCCAGCAGCTTACAGGGGAATCAGCCCCAGCATTTT
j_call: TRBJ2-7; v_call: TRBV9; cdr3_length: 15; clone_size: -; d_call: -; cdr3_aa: CASSVTPGSAYEQYF; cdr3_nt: TGTGCCAGCAGCGTAACCCCGGGATCTGCCTACGAGCAGTACTTC
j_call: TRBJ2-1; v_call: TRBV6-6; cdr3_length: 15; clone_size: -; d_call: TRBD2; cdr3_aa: CASSQLAGTNNEQFF; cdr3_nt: TGTGCCAGCAGCCAACTAGCGGGGACTAACAATGAGCAGTTCTTC
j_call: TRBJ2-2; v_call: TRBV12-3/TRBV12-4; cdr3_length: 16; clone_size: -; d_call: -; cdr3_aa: CASSPGIFGGTGELFF; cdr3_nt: TGTGCCAGCAGTCCCGGGATCTTCGGGGGCACCGGGGAGCTGTTTTTT
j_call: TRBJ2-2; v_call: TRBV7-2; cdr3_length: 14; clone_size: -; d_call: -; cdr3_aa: CASSRDSYTGELFF; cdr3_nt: TGTGCCAGCAGCCGGGACTCTTACACCGGGGAGCTGTTTTTT
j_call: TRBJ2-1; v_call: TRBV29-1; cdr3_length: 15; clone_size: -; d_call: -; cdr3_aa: CSVVGWGASYNEQFF; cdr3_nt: TGCAGCGTTGTCGGTTGGGGGGCATCCTACAATGAGCAGTTCTTC
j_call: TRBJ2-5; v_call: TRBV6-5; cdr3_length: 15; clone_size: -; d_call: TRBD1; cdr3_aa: CASSYSWDRRETQYF; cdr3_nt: TGTGCCAGCAGTTACTCTTGGGACAGGCGAGAGACCCAGTACTTC
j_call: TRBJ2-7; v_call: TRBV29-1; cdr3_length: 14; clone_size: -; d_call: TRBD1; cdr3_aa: CSVARGIGSYEQYF; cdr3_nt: TGCAGCGTTGCCAGGGGGATTGGCTCCTACGAGCAGTACTTC
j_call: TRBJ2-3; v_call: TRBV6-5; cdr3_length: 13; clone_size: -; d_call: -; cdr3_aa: CASSFRPWSRQYF; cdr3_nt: TGTGCCAGCAGTTTCCGCCCCTGGAGTCGGCAGTATTTT
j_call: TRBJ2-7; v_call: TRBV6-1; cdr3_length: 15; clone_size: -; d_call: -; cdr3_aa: CASSDPGSSSYEQYF; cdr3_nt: TGTGCCAGCAGTGATCCGGGGTCAAGCTCCTACGAGCAGTACTTC